This T cell receptor beta chain was captured by sequencing in a study of shared clonotypes between healthy human individuals (dated by TCRdb to about 2020). In the study overall: A few men and a couple of women, aged 18 to 49 years, made up the cohort. Per donor, three plates each were used for CD4 naive and CD4 memory, two for CD8 naive, and one for CD8 memory. To estimate repertoire size and how much clonotypes are shared between individuals, the study performed deep sequencing of blood TCR repertoires from five healthy adults. To increase sequencing depth and limit assay-specific biases, different laboratories used diverse techniques to prepare libraries and sequence TCR repertoires. Per donor, leukapheresis produced somewhere between about 0.8 and 9 billion PBMCs.

The investigation overall reported the following: Sampling was restricted to blood, and TCR repertoires in tissues likely differ from the TCR repertoires found in blood. Incomplete sequencing was indicated by rarefaction of sorted-subset datasets, despite the large sequencing depth. The genetic and exposure-history diversity represented was limited by the small number of donors. Pairwise subsampling indicated that sequencing depth was expected to affect the degree of clonotype sharing among donors. Higher generation probabilities were observed for clonotypes shared by all four sorted-subset donors than for non-shared clonotypes. When several donors were compared, the shared fraction of clonotypes was around 4.6% for naive CD4, roughly 3.4% for naive CD8, 2% to 2.5% for memory CD4, and 0.35% to 0.4% for memory CD8. Larger estimated clonotype richness was generally found for naive subsets than for memory subsets.

For this clone: Its antigen is currently not known. No much larger clone is present one base from it, and per-base qualities are unavailable.

The V end gives up 3 bases and the J end 4 bases, leaving 6 bases in the junction not matched to a gene. Including cysteine and phenylalanine, the CDR3 has 15 amino acids. Only the CDR3 DNA stays, 45 bases, in frame from base 1. The germline V gene sets CDR1 to SGHVS and CDR2 to FNYEAQ. For the CD8 naive samples, CD45RO-negative cells were positively selected for CCR7, yielding a CD45RA+CCR7+ population from which TemRA cells were excluded. The donors were healthy, HIV-negative adults who had no recently reported acute infections or vaccinations. Only Caucasian adults living in Nashville, Tennessee, USA were represented among the donors. Blood was obtained by leukapheresis, after which PBMCs were separated by Ficoll-Histopaque density gradient centrifugation and cryopreserved in liquid nitrogen vapor phase. Purity and quantity of every magnetically sorted T cell population were checked by analytical flow cytometry. From each sorted fraction, genomic DNA was isolated and quantified by UV absorbance on a Nanodrop 2000c.

TCR CDR3 regions were amplified from genomic DNA by multiplex PCR using the deep immunoSEQ assay. For each cell subset, the extracted genomic DNA was distributed evenly across all wells of several immunoSEQ 96-well plates, and each plate served as one replicate. For sorted subsets, each replicate PCR was loaded with around 200 ng genomic DNA, equivalent to 25,000 to 35,000 T cell genomes. The purified libraries were quantified using a Qubit 3.0 fluorometer, sized with a Bioanalyzer 2100, and then quantified again using the KAPA Library Quantification kit. Every immunoSEQ 96-well plate was sequenced on a dedicated single-read 150-cycle Illumina NextSeq 550 flow cell. As for how the authors treated the data: Because the immunoSEQ output included only junctional sequences and no quality scores, the filtering could not be the same as the filtering used for full-length reads. To assign V/J genes and CDR3, sequences were annotated using PyIR, a Python wrapper for IgBLAST v1.9, with IMGT germline references. Reads were removed for weak V/J assignments (E-value above 1e-6), missing CDR3, stop codons, out-of-frame junctions, or ambiguous translated residues. V3J clonotypes were defined as sequences sharing an identical inferred V gene, J gene, and CDR3 amino acid sequence. Percentage overlap between repertoires was computed as shared unique clonotypes divided by the size of the smaller repertoire. RTK rarefaction, the Chao1 estimator, and Recon v2.1 estimates of unobserved clonotypes were used to assess repertoire richness. OLGA was used to compute generation probabilities for all TCRbeta clonotypes that the gDNA method yielded from a handful of donors. This immuneACCESS table, as held by TCRdb, lists in-frame sequences with V and J called but not all clones. Of the missing ones, under half trace to an unresolved V gene in checked studies; the others have no known cause. V and J calls and clone size come straight from that table; D and trimming were deduced from the DNA. This sample holds about 2.2 million clones; 85% to 95% were observed only once. The ten largest clones capture approximately 1.6% of the sample.

The sequenced sample consisted of naive CD8+ T cells from PBMCs. The cell subset or site label of this sample denotes: CD45RA+CCR7+. The chain is made from TRBV7-6 and TRBJ2-3; TRBD2 matches 8 bases in the middle. The sequence was collected from a young man in good health. Some clones in this sample may be carry-over from other donors' samples. The sequenced DNA is TGTGCCAGCAGCTTTGAACGGGAGGGCGCAGATACGCAGTATTTT. This sequence encodes CASSFEREGADTQYF.